The 27 T cell receptor beta chains below were found in one sample sequenced in a study of blood T cell repertoires in COVID-19. The repertoire was sequenced with immunoSEQ multiplex PCR; TCRdb's copy has only in-frame clones and lacks some. Of some 150,000 clones in the sample, over 65% were seen once. Sequencing was performed on peripheral blood. These TCRs come from an older man with acute or convalescent COVID-19.

The rearrangement uses TRBV19 and TRBJ1-2, with 11 bases that match TRBD1. The CDR3 loop spans 19 amino acids. The trim removed 1 base at V and 0 bases at J, leaving 10 bases unmatched. Germline CDR1 LNHDA, CDR2 SQIVND (reference sequence). In DNA, the CDR3 is TGTGCCAGTAGTATAGCGGCGAGGACAGGGGGCACAGCTAACTATGGCTACACCTTC. This translates into CASSIAARTGGTANYGYTF.

The rearrangement links TRBV6-5 to TRBJ1-1; D gene unclear. Trimming took off 2 bases at V and 1 base at J, with 11 bases between the two ends. Germline-derived CDR1 and CDR2 are MNHEY and SVGAGI. This CDR3 has 15 amino acids. The CDR3 loop is CASSYTGMSNTEAFF. CDR3 nucleotide sequence: TGTGCCAGCAGTTACACGGGGATGTCGAACACTGAAGCTTTCTTT.

The chain carries TRBV7-9 and TRBJ2-3; D might be TRBD2 (7 bases). V lost 4 bases, J lost 4 bases, and 21 bases lay in between. There are 17 residues in the CDR3. CDR1 is SEHNR and CDR2 is FQNEAQ in the germline V gene (reference sequence). CDR3 residues: CASSSTVGGLSADTQYF. CDR3 nucleotide sequence: TGTGCCAGCAGCTCTACCGTGGGGGGGCTTAGTGCAGATACGCAGTATTTT.

This clone was seen a single time. The rearrangement uses TRBV5-4 and TRBJ1-1, with D unclear. CDR3 length: 15 amino acids. Germline CDR1 is SGHNT and CDR2 is YYREEE (reference sequence). Between the trimmed V and J ends, which lost 0 bases and 0 bases, there was a span of 9 bases. Here the CDR3 DNA reads TGTGCCAGCAGCTTGGGGTCGGTGGTGAACACTGAAGCTTTCTTT. As protein: CASSLGSVVNTEAFF.

This chain joins TRBV6-4 and TRBJ2-7; D not resolved. Between the trimmed V and J ends, which lost 7 bases and 6 bases, there was a span of 19 bases. This CDR3 has 14 residues. Germline assignment: CDR1 MRHNA and CDR2 SNTAGT. CDR3 nucleotide sequence: TGTGCCAGCACCCTCCCGAGGCCATCCCGCGAGCAGTACTTC. It is translated as CASTLPRPSREQYF.

The chain uses TRBV6-5 and TRBJ1-2; no definite D call. The germline V gene encodes CDR1 MNHEY and CDR2 SVGAGI. This CDR3 has 14 residues. Deletions cut 6 bases from V and 7 bases from J, with 18 bases between. CDR3 nucleotides: TGTGCCAGCAGCCCAGGAACGTCGGCTCCTGGCTACACCTTC. The encoded protein is CASSPGTSAPGYTF.

This rearrangement joins TRBV19 to TRBJ1-2; 7 positions match TRBD1. There are 16 residues in the CDR3. V shed 6 bases and J 3 bases; nucleotides not matched to a gene: 13. CDR1 and CDR2 from the germline V gene are LNHDA and SQIVND (reference sequence). For the CDR3, the DNA is TGTGCCAGTAGGAGACGCCAGACAGGGAAGGACTATGGCTACACCTTC. As protein: CASRRRQTGKDYGYTF. Full variable domain (outside the CDR3, taken from reference TRBV19 and TRBJ1-2): DGGITQSPKYLFRKEGQNVTLSCEQNLNHDAMYWYRQDPGQGLRLIYYSQIVNDFQKGDIAEGYSVSREKKESFPLTVTSAQKNPTAFYLCASRRRQTGKDYGYTFGSGTRLTVV.

The V and J genes are TRBV6-5 and TRBJ2-2; D is undetermined. V dropped 8 bases and J dropped 4 bases, with 8 bases sitting between them. The germline gives CDR1 MNHEY, CDR2 SVGAGI. The CDR3 covers 12 residues. CDR3 in amino acids: CASQPGTGELFF. The CDR3 coding sequence is TGTGCCAGCCAGCCGGGCACCGGGGAGCTGTTTTTT.

The gene calls are TRBV27 and TRBJ1-6, with D possibly being TRBD1 (5 bases). Germline V gene sequence: CDR1 MNHEY, CDR2 SMNVEV (reference sequence). V was shortened by 6 bases and J by 9 bases, with 21 bases between the two germline ends. This CDR3 spans 16 amino acids. DNA for the CDR3: TGTGCCAGCAGAATCCATGCGACGAAGCAGGGTTCACCCCTCCACTTT. The encoded protein is CASRIHATKQGSPLHF.

The chain employs TRBV5-1 and TRBJ1-2; TRBD1 is a possible D gene (5 bases). The germline CDR1 and CDR2 sequences are SGHRS and YFSETQ. The CDR3 runs 14 residues. V lost 5 bases, J lost 6 bases, and 17 bases lay in between. The CDR3 DNA sequence: TGCGCCAGCAGTCTTCAGGGTGGGGAAAATGGCTACACCTTC. Amino acid sequence: CASSLQGGENGYTF.

In this sample, this clone turned up once. The chain joins TRBV11-3 to TRBJ2-1; D gene uncertain. This CDR3 is 12 amino acids long. The germline V and J ends were trimmed by 1 base and 5 bases, with 3 bases remaining between them. Germline V gives CDR1 SGHNT, CDR2 YENEEA. CDR3 in amino acids: CASSLGHNEQFF. DNA of the CDR3: TGTGCCAGCAGCTTAGGGCACAATGAGCAGTTCTTC.

The chain couples TRBV5-6 to TRBJ2-5; 8 positions match TRBD2. Germline assignment: CDR1 SGHDT and CDR2 YYEEEE. The CDR3 has 15 amino acids. With 2 bases clipped from V and 5 bases from J, the junction kept 8 bases outside the gene matches. The CDR3 sequence: CASSFPGGAGETQYF. CDR3 DNA sequence: TGTGCCAGCAGCTTCCCCGGGGGGGCCGGGGAGACCCAGTACTTC.

The chain is built from TRBV7-2 and TRBJ1-6; D possibly corresponds to TRBD1 (5 bases). Germline V gives CDR1 SGHTA, CDR2 FQGNSA. This CDR3 is built from 15 residues. V lost 1 base, J lost 10 bases, and 14 bases lay in between. This CDR3 reads CASSLDWGRSSPLHF. The CDR3, as DNA: TGTGCCAGCAGCTTAGACTGGGGCAGGTCCTCACCCCTCCACTTT.

The rearrangement links TRBV19 to TRBJ1-1; tentatively, D is TRBD1 (5 bases). The V and J ends lost 3 bases and 4 bases respectively, with 12 bases between them. The length of the CDR3 is 14 residues. Germline V CDR1 and CDR2: LNHDA, SQIVND (reference sequence). The CDR3 sequence is CASSIRQGFTEAFF. The CDR3 nucleotides read TGTGCCAGTAGTATCAGGCAGGGTTTCACTGAAGCTTTCTTT. Full variable domain (outside the CDR3, taken from reference TRBV19 and TRBJ1-1): DGGITQSPKYLFRKEGQNVTLSCEQNLNHDAMYWYRQDPGQGLRLIYYSQIVNDFQKGDIAEGYSVSREKKESFPLTVTSAQKNPTAFYLCASSIRQGFTEAFFGQGTRLTVV.

The V call is TRBV11-2, the J call TRBJ2-5, with TRBD2 as a possible D gene (6 bases). Germline lookup yields CDR1 SGHAT and CDR2 FQNNGV. The V gene lost 1 base and the J gene lost 0 bases, with 9 bases spanning the gap. The CDR3 extends over 15 amino acids. This CDR3 is CASSLVGGNQETQYF. The CDR3 nucleotides are TGTGCCAGCAGCTTAGTAGGAGGGAACCAAGAGACCCAGTACTTC.

This rearrangement joins TRBV5-1 to TRBJ2-3; 11 bases are a match to TRBD2. Trimming took 4 bases from V and 2 from J; bases not matched to a gene: 12. Germline V gene data show CDR1 as SGHRS and CDR2 as YFSETQ. This CDR3 spans 18 amino acids. The chain's CDR3 is CASSTGSGGAGYTDTQYF. Here the CDR3 DNA reads TGCGCCAGCAGCACGGGTAGCGGGGGGGCCGGTTACACAGATACGCAGTATTTT.

In DNA form, the CDR3 reads TGCGCCAGCAGCCAAGATACGGGACAGACAACCGGCTATGGCTACACCTTC. Translation gives CASSQDTGQTTGYGYTF. This rearrangement joins TRBV4-1 to TRBJ1-2; 7 bases are shared with TRBD1. The germline V gene encodes CDR1 MGHRA and CDR2 YSYEKL. With 0 bases clipped from V and 4 bases from J, the junction kept 11 bases outside the gene matches. The CDR3 sequence is 17 residues long.

The genes are TRBV5-1 and TRBJ2-3, with 10 bases aligning to TRBD2. CDR1 is SGHRS, CDR2 YFSETQ, per germline. V lost 2 bases, J lost 0 bases, and 15 bases stayed unmatched. There are 20 residues in the CDR3. The CDR3 sequence: CASSFQRGLAGARSTDTQYF. CDR3 DNA sequence: TGCGCCAGCAGCTTTCAAAGAGGGCTAGCGGGGGCCCGTAGCACAGATACGCAGTATTTT.

The chain carries TRBV5-6 and TRBJ1-2, with 9 bases aligning to TRBD1. V dropped 5 bases and J dropped 6; count of bases not matched to a gene: 14. The CDR3 length is 16 residues. Germline V CDR1 and CDR2: SGHDT, YYEEEE. The CDR3 DNA reads TGTGCCAGCAGGCCTATAAACAGGGGGCGCGGGAATGGCTACACCTTC. Its translation is CASRPINRGRGNGYTF.

This chain joins TRBV6-4 and TRBJ1-6; D possibly corresponds to TRBD1 (5 bases). V was clipped by 5 bases and J by 10 bases, with 15 bases between them. Germline V CDR1 and CDR2: MRHNA, SNTAGT. The CDR3 runs to 14 residues. The CDR3 loop is CASSQYRIGSPLHF. The DNA for the CDR3 is TGTGCCAGCAGTCAATACAGGATAGGATCACCCCTCCACTTT.

The rearrangement uses TRBV7-2 and TRBJ1-5; D remains ambiguous. Trimming shortened V by 5 bases and J by 7 bases, and 12 bases separated the two germline ends. Per the germline V gene, CDR1 is SGHTA and CDR2 is FQGNSA. The CDR3 contains 13 residues. CDR3 region: CASSLQAGQPQHF. DNA of the CDR3: TGTGCCAGCAGCCTCCAGGCGGGCCAGCCCCAGCATTTT.

This chain connects TRBV28 to TRBJ2-1, with 10 positions matching TRBD1. CDR1 is MDHEN, CDR2 SYDVKM, per germline. After removal of 1 base from V and 4 bases from J, the junction contained 4 bases not matched to a gene. This CDR3 contains 16 residues. The CDR3 loop is CASSLFGTGDYNEQFF. The DNA of the CDR3 is TGTGCCAGCAGTTTATTCGGGACAGGGGATTACAATGAGCAGTTCTTC.

The rearrangement uses TRBV7-9 and TRBJ2-3; the match to TRBD2 covers 15 bases. Germline lookup yields CDR1 SEHNR and CDR2 FQNEAQ (reference sequence). This CDR3 comprises 19 residues. With 2 bases clipped from V and 0 bases from J, the junction kept 6 bases outside the gene matches. For the CDR3, the DNA is TGTGCCAGCAGCTTACTCGAGGGACTAGCGGGGGGTAGCACAGATACGCAGTATTTT. Encoded protein: CASSLLEGLAGGSTDTQYF.

The chain recombines TRBV5-4 with TRBJ2-2; 13 bases fit TRBD2. The CDR3 spans 17 residues. J gave up 5 bases and V 3 bases, and 7 bases lay outside the gene matches. Per the germline V gene, CDR1 is SGHNT and CDR2 is YYREEE (reference sequence). CDR3 coding DNA: TGTGCCAGCAGCTCCGGGACTAGCGGGGCTTTGACCGGGGAGCTGTTTTTT. The encoded protein is CASSSGTSGALTGELFF.

The DNA for the CDR3 is TGTGCCAGCAGTCTTTACGGGACAGGGGGCTCAAATGAGCAGTTCTTC. Translation: CASSLYGTGGSNEQFF. The rearrangement links TRBV11-2 to TRBJ2-1, with 12 bases lining up with TRBD1. V was pared by 6 bases and J by 7 bases, with 10 bases of the junction left unmatched. There are 16 residues in the CDR3. In germline, CDR1 is SGHAT, CDR2 FQNNGV.

This chain joins TRBV18 and TRBJ1-1; D gene uncertain. The V end lost 4 bases, the J end lost 0 bases, and 21 bases lay between the germline ends. This CDR3 has 18 amino acids. Germline CDR1 and CDR2: KGHSH and LQKENI. CDR3 amino acids: CASSRTSGQSLMNTEAFF. The CDR3 DNA follows: TGTGCCAGCTCACGAACCTCTGGGCAGAGTTTAATGAACACTGAAGCTTTCTTT. The complete variable domain, with remaining parts taken from reference TRBV18 and TRBJ1-1, reads NAGVMQNPRHLVRRRGQEARLRCSPMKGHSHVYWYRQLPEEGLKFMVYLQKENIIDESGMPKERFSAEFPKEGPSILRIQQVVRGDSAAYFCASSRTSGQSLMNTEAFFGQGTRLTVV.

The count of this clone is one. CDR3 nucleotide sequence: TGTGCCAGCAGCCAAGTAAGCACTAGCGGGGGGGCCAGGGAGCAGTTCTTC. It translates to CASSQVSTSGGAREQFF. V is TRBV3-1 (or the pseudogene TRBV3-2) and J is TRBJ2-1, with 13 bases that match TRBD2. Germline loops: CDR1 LGHDT, CDR2 YNNKEL (reference sequence). The V and J ends lost 1 base and 10 bases, in that order; junction bases with no gene match: 10. The CDR3 has 17 residues.